The entry below describes one TCR beta chain. What it binds is not known. It was with 60 Vbeta and 13 Jbeta primers that the PCR ran. TCRdb's table, derived via immunoSEQ multiplex PCR, lists solely in-frame clones and lacks some. The sample yields over 200,000 clones, 70% to 80% seen once. These data belong to a study of cytomegalovirus exposure and HLA in healthy donors. Study results and limitations: Both high specificity and high sensitivity reportedly marked the classifier's diagnosis of cytomegalovirus status. A cluster of highly shared sequence variants was likely a sequencing artifact. Testing in vitro showed three CMV-associated chains specific for CMV antigens. Later genetic work tied a missense DCLRE1C variant to beta-chain V and J trimming.

Germline CDR1 and CDR2: MNHEY and SVGAGI. The V end was cut by 3 bases, the J end by 0 bases, with 12 bases between. There are 15 residues in the CDR3. This rearrangement joins TRBV6-5 to TRBJ2-7; maybe TRBD1 (6 bases). Sequenced sample: PBMCs. This clonotype was obtained from a woman in her sixties in good health and CMV-seropositive. In DNA form, the CDR3 reads TGTGCCAGCAGTTATTCACAGGGAGACTCCTACGAGCAGTACTTC. It is translated as CASSYSQGDSYEQYF.